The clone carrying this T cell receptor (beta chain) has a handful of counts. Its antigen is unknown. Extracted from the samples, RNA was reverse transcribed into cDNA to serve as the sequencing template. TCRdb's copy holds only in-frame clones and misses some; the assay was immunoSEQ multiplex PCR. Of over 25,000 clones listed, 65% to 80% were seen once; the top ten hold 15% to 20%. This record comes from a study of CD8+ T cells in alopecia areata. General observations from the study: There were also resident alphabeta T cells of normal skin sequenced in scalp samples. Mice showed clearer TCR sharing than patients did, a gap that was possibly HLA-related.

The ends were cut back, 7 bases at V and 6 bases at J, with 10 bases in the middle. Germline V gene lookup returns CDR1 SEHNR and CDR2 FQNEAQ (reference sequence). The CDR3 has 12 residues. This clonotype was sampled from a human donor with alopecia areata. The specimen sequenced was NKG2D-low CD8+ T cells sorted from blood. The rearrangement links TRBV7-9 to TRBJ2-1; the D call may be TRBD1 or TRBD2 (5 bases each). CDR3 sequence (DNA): TGTGCCAGCAACCCCGGGGCCAATGAGCAGTTCTTC. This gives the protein CASNPGANEQFF.